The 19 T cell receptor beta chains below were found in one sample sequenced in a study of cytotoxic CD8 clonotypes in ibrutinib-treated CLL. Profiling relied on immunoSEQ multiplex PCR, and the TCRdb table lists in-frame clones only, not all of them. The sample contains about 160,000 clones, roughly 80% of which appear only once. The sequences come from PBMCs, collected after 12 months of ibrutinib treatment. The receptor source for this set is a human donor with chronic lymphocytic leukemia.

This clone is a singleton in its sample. The CDR3: CASSFQGAGYEQYF. CDR3 in DNA: TGTGCCAGCAGCTTTCAGGGGGCTGGCTACGAGCAGTACTTC. This sequence joins TRBV7-2 and TRBJ2-7, with 8 nucleotides matching TRBD1. Germline values: CDR1 SGHTA, CDR2 FQGNSA. The CDR3 has 14 residues. Trimming cost V 3 bases and J 3 bases; bases outside gene matches: 4.

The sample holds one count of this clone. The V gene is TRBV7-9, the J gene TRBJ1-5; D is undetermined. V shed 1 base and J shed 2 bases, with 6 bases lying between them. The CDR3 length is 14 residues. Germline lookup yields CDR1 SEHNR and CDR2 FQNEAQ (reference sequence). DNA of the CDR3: TGTGCCAGCAGCTTAGGGCGGGGCAATCAGCCCCAGCATTTT. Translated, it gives CASSLGRGNQPQHF.

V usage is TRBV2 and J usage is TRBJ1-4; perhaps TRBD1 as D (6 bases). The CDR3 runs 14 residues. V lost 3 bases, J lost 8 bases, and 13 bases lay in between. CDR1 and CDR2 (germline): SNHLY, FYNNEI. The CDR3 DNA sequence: TGTGCCAGCAGTGACGGTTCAGGGGCGGAAAAACTGTTTTTT. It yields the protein CASSDGSGAEKLFF. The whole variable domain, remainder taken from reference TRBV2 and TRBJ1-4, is EPEVTQTPSHQVTQMGQEVILRCVPISNHLYFYWYRQILGQKVEFLVSFYNNEISEKSEIFDDQFSVERPDGSNFTLKIRSTKLEDSAMYFCASSDGSGAEKLFFGSGTQLSVL.

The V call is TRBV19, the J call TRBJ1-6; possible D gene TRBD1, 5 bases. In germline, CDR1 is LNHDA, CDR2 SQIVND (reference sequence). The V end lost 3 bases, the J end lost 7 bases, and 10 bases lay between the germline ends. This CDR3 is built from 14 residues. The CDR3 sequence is CASSIRGGNSPLHF. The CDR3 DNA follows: TGTGCCAGTAGTATCCGGGGCGGGAATTCACCCCTCCACTTT.

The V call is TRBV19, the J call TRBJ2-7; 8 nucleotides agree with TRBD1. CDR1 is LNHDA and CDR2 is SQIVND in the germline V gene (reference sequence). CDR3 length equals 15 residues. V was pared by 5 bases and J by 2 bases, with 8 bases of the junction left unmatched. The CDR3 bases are TGTGCCAGTAGTCCCGAGAACAGGGGGACCTACGAGCAGTACTTC. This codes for CASSPENRGTYEQYF.

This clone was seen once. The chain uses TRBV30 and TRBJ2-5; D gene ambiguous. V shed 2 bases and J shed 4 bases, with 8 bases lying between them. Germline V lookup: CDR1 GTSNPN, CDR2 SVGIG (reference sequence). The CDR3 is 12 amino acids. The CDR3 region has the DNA TGTGCCTGGAGTCCTCGGGTAGAGACCCAGTACTTC. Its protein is CAWSPRVETQYF.

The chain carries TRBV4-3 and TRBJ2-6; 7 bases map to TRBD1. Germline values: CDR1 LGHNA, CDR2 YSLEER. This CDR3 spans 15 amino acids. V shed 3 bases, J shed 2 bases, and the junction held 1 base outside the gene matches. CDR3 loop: CASSHGTAGANVLTF. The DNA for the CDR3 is TGCGCCAGCAGCCACGGGACAGCTGGGGCCAACGTCCTGACTTTC.

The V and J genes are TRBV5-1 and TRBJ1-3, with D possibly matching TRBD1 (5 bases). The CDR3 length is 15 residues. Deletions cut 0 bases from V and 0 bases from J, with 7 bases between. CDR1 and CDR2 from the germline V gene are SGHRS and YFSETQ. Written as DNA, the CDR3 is TGCGCCAGCAGCTTGGACACAGGCTCTGGAAACACCATATATTTT. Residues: CASSLDTGSGNTIYF.

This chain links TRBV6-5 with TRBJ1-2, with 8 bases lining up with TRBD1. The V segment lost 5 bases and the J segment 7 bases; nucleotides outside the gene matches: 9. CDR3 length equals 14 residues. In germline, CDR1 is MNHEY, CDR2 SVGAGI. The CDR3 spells CASSRGQGSAGYTF. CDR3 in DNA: TGTGCCAGCAGTCGAGGACAGGGTTCTGCTGGCTACACCTTC.

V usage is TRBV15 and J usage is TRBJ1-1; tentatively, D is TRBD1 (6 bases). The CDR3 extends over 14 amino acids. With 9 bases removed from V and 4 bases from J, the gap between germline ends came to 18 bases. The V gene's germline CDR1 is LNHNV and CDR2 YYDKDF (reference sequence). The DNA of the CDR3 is TGTGCCACTCAAAAGGCAACAGGGATCACTGAAGCTTTCTTT. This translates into CATQKATGITEAFF.

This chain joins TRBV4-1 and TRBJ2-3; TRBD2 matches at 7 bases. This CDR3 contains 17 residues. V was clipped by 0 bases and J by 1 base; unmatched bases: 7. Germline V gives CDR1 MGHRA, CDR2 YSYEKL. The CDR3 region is CASSQDQSSGGTDTQYF. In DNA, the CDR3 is TGCGCCAGCAGCCAAGATCAATCTAGCGGAGGCACAGATACGCAGTATTTT.

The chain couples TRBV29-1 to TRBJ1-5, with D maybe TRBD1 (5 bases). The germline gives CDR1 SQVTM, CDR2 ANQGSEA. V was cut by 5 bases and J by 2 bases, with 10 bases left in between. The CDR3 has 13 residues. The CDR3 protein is CSVKGAGNQPQHF. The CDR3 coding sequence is TGCAGCGTTAAAGGGGCAGGCAATCAGCCCCAGCATTTT.

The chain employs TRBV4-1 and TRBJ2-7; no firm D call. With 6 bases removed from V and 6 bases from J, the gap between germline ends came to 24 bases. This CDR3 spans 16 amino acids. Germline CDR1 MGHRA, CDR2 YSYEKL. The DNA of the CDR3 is TGCGCCAGCAGTCCAACTAAGAGCGCCTCAACTGGCGAGCAGTACTTC. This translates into CASSPTKSASTGEQYF.

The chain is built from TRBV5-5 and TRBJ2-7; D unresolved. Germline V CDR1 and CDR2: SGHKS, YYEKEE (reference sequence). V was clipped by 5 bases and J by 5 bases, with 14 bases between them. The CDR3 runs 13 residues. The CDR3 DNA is TGTGCCAGCAGTCCATCTTGGATCCACGAGCAGTACTTC. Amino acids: CASSPSWIHEQYF. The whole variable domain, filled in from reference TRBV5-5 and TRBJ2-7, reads DAGVTQSPTHLIKTRGQQVTLRCSPISGHKSVSWYQQVLGQGPQFIFQYYEKEERGRGNFPDRFSARQFPNYSSELNVNALLLGDSALYLCASSPSWIHEQYFGPGTRLTVT.

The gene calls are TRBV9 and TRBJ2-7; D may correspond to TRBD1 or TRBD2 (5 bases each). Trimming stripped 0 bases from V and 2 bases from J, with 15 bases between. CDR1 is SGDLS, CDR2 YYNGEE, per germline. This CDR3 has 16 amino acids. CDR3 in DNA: TGTGCCAGCAGCGTAGCCCCATTGAGGGGAACCTACGAGCAGTACTTC. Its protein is CASSVAPLRGTYEQYF.

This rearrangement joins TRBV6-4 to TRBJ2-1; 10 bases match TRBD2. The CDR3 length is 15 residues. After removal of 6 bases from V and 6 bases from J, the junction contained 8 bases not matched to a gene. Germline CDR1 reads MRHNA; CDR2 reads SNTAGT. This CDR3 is CASRPSGGSINEQFF. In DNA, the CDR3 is TGTGCCAGCAGGCCTAGCGGGGGTTCAATCAATGAGCAGTTCTTC.

CDR3 in amino acids: CASSLGGSRDTQYF. CDR3 in DNA: TGTGCCAGCAGCTTAGGCGGGAGTAGAGATACGCAGTATTTT. V is TRBV7-2 and J is TRBJ2-3; 7 nucleotides line up with TRBD2. Germline loops: CDR1 SGHTA, CDR2 FQGNSA. The CDR3 extends over 14 amino acids. Losses at the gene ends were 1 base for V and 5 bases for J; bases not matched to a gene: 3.

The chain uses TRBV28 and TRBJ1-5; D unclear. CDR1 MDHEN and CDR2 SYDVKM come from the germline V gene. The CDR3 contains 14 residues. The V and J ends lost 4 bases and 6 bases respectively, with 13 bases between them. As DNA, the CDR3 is TGTGCCAGCAGTTCCTTAGGTGGAGGTCAGCCCCAGCATTTT. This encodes CASSSLGGGQPQHF.

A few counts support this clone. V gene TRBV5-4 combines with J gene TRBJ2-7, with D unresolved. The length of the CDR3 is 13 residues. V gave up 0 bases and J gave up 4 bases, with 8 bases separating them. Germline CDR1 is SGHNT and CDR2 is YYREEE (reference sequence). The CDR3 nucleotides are TGTGCCAGCAGCTTGGAACAGAGATACGAGCAGTACTTC. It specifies CASSLEQRYEQYF.